These 27 T cell receptor beta chains came from one sample sequenced in a study of T cell responses to AZD1222 COVID-19 vaccine. Only in-frame clones appear in the TCRdb table, and some are missing; sequencing was by immunoSEQ multiplex PCR. The sample contains around 130,000 clones, 94% of which appear only once. The sample here was peripheral blood, taken on day 0 of AZD1222 vaccination. Every receptor here comes from an adult in good health.

This clone was counted between two and nine times. This chain links TRBV19 with TRBJ2-5; TRBD2 aligns across 8 bases. CDR3 length: 15 residues. The V gene end was trimmed by 5 bases and the J gene end by 5 bases; junction bases not matched to a gene: 10. Germline lookup yields CDR1 LNHDA and CDR2 SQIVND (reference sequence). In DNA, the CDR3 is TGTGCCAGTAGTTCTCAAGCGGGAGCATCTGAGACCCAGTACTTC. Its protein product is CASSSQAGASETQYF.

The chain links TRBV27 to TRBJ1-5; D possibly corresponds to TRBD1 (6 bases). The V and J ends lost 1 base and 5 bases respectively, with 12 bases between them. CDR3 length equals 15 residues. Germline loops: CDR1 MNHEY, CDR2 SMNVEV (reference sequence). CDR3 sequence (DNA): TGTGCCAGCAGTTTATGGATGGGGGCCGATCAGCCCCAGCATTTT. It translates to CASSLWMGADQPQHF.

The chain joins TRBV19 to TRBJ1-2, with 7 positions matching TRBD1. The CDR3 covers 15 residues. V shed 7 bases and J 4 bases; nucleotides not matched to a gene: 12. Per germline, CDR1 LNHDA and CDR2 SQIVND (reference sequence). For the CDR3, the DNA is TGTGCCAGTAACCCGCAGGACAGGTTACGCTATGGCTACACCTTC. Translation gives CASNPQDRLRYGYTF.

The chain is built from TRBV28 and TRBJ1-5, with D perhaps matching TRBD1 (5 bases). Trimming cost V 2 bases and J 7 bases, with 21 bases left between them. CDR3 size: 17 residues. Germline V lookup: CDR1 MDHEN, CDR2 SYDVKM. CDR3 nucleotides: TGTGCCAGCAGTTTACCCGCTCCGGGGCTCCTCAACCAGCCCCAGCATTTT. It is translated as CASSLPAPGLLNQPQHF.

The V and J genes are TRBV15 and TRBJ1-1; TRBD1 agrees at 8 bases. The ends lost 8 bases at V and 4 bases at J; junction bases unmatched: 6. Germline V gene data show CDR1 as LNHNV and CDR2 as YYDKDF (reference sequence). This CDR3 has 13 amino acids. CDR3 bases: TGTGCCACCCGAGACAGGGGAGGCACTGAAGCTTTCTTT. Amino acids: CATRDRGGTEAFF.

V gene TRBV14 combines with J gene TRBJ2-5; D is ambiguous. Trimming pared 0 bases from V and 4 bases from J, leaving 12 bases between. CDR1 is SGHDN, CDR2 FVKESK, per germline. The CDR3 sequence is 15 residues long. The CDR3 coding sequence is TGTGCCAGCAGCCAAGATCTTGATAAAACAGAGACCCAGTACTTC. This encodes CASSQDLDKTETQYF.

This clone was observed a few times. The chain has TRBV5-1 and TRBJ1-1, with a weak D call TRBD1 (6 bases). Germline V lookup: CDR1 SGHRS, CDR2 YFSETQ. V lost 0 bases and J 4 bases, leaving 16 bases between the germline ends. This CDR3 contains 16 residues. CDR3: CASSLGGAGVRTEAFF. As DNA, the CDR3 is TGCGCCAGCAGCTTGGGTGGTGCAGGGGTGCGCACTGAAGCTTTCTTT.

This chain uses TRBV7-3 with TRBJ1-1; weak D call: TRBD1 (6 bases). There are 13 residues in the CDR3. V dropped 3 bases and J dropped 1 base, with 6 bases sitting between them. The germline CDR1 and CDR2 sequences are SGHTA and FQGTGA. The CDR3 here is CASSLGQNTEAFF. The CDR3 nucleotides are TGTGCCAGCAGCTTGGGACAGAACACTGAAGCTTTCTTT.

The chain couples TRBV24-1 to TRBJ1-5; possible D gene TRBD1, 6 bases. Germline V gene lookup returns CDR1 KGHDR and CDR2 SFDVKD. The CDR3 covers 14 residues. V lost 8 bases and J 3 bases, leaving 13 bases between the germline ends. The DNA for the CDR3 is TGTGCCACCACCCCAGACAGGTTCAATCAGCCCCAGCATTTT. Translating gives CATTPDRFNQPQHF.

This chain uses TRBV6-2 or TRBV6-3 with TRBJ2-5, with D unclear. The V end lost 5 bases, the J end lost 0 bases, and 7 bases lay between the germline ends. The germline V gene encodes CDR1 MNHEY and CDR2 SVGEGT. The CDR3 covers 13 residues. The CDR3 sequence: CASSTRYQETQYF. The CDR3 DNA reads as TGTGCCAGCAGTACGAGGTACCAAGAGACCCAGTACTTC.

V gene TRBV9 combines with J gene TRBJ1-5, with D possibly matching TRBD1 (5 bases). The CDR3 is made up of 15 amino acids. Germline CDR1 and CDR2: SGDLS and YYNGEE. The V and J ends lost 3 bases and 2 bases respectively, with 12 bases between them. The CDR3 DNA reads as TGTGCCAGCAGCGGCCCTGGGGCGGGCAATCAGCCCCAGCATTTT. This translates into CASSGPGAGNQPQHF.

V and J are TRBV6-5 and TRBJ1-2; 8 positions match TRBD1. CDR3 length: 15 amino acids. The V gene end was trimmed by 2 bases and the J gene end by 4 bases; junction bases not matched to a gene: 6. The germline V gene encodes CDR1 MNHEY and CDR2 SVGAGI. CDR3 DNA: TGTGCCAGCAGTTACCTCCGGACAGGGACCTATGGCTACACCTTC. It encodes CASSYLRTGTYGYTF.

This rearrangement joins TRBV4-2 to TRBJ2-7; D is perhaps TRBD1 (5 bases). Per the germline V gene, CDR1 is LGHNA and CDR2 is YNFKEQ. The CDR3 covers 15 residues. Trimming took 3 bases from V and 3 from J, leaving 15 bases between them. The CDR3 DNA sequence: TGTGCCAGCAGCCAGGCTAGGGGATTGCTCTACGAGCAGTACTTC. It translates to CASSQARGLLYEQYF.

The chain joins TRBV9 to TRBJ2-7, with 8 bases aligning to TRBD2. This CDR3 region has 13 residues. Trimming took 7 bases from V and 0 from J; bases not matched to a gene: 3. The germline V gene has CDR1 SGDLS and CDR2 YYNGEE. CDR3 bases: TGTGCCAGCGCCCGGGAGGGCTCCTACGAGCAGTACTTC. Its protein product is CASAREGSYEQYF.

V gene TRBV7-9 combines with J gene TRBJ2-3; D might be TRBD1 (6 bases). V lost 1 base and J 3 bases, leaving 11 bases between the germline ends. Germline CDR1 and CDR2: SEHNR and FQNEAQ (reference sequence). The CDR3 covers 15 residues. In DNA, the CDR3 is TGTGCCAGCAGCTTAGAGGTCAGGGGTACAGATACGCAGTATTTT. Protein product: CASSLEVRGTDTQYF.

The CDR3 here is CASSATLRLAGGADTQYF. Written as DNA, the CDR3 is TGTGCCAGCAGCGCCACCCTCCGACTAGCGGGAGGCGCGGATACGCAGTATTTT. The gene calls are TRBV9 and TRBJ2-3; 13 bases fit TRBD2. This CDR3 has 18 amino acids. V lost 3 bases and J lost 6; bases outside the gene matches: 13. Germline-derived CDR1 and CDR2 are SGDLS and YYNGEE.

The CDR3 DNA is TGTGCCAGCGACGGGAGTGGGAAGACCCAGTACTTC. This codes for CASDGSGKTQYF. The chain recombines TRBV11-2 with TRBJ2-5, with D tentatively TRBD2 (6 bases). CDR3 length: 12 amino acids. Deletions cut 8 bases from V and 6 bases from J, with 13 bases between. Germline V lookup: CDR1 SGHAT, CDR2 FQNNGV.

The chain employs TRBV3-1 (or the pseudogene TRBV3-2) and TRBJ2-1, with D hard to call. Trimming stripped 1 base from V and 10 bases from J, with 14 bases between. The CDR3 runs to 14 residues. CDR1 is LGHDT, CDR2 YNNKEL, per germline (reference sequence). CDR3: CASSQAGVGKEQFF. The CDR3 nucleotides read TGTGCCAGCAGCCAAGCGGGTGTTGGCAAGGAGCAGTTCTTC.

This chain's CDR3 is CASSRERDTQYF. CDR3 in DNA: TGTGCCAGCAGCCGCGAGCGAGATACGCAGTATTTT. This chain connects TRBV3-1 (or the pseudogene TRBV3-2) to TRBJ2-3; the D is unclear. This CDR3 is 12 amino acids long. The V end lost 4 bases, the J end lost 5 bases, and 7 bases lay between the germline ends. CDR1 is LGHDT, CDR2 YNNKEL, per germline (reference sequence).

The rearrangement uses TRBV13 and TRBJ2-5; TRBD2 agrees at 16 bases. The germline CDR1 and CDR2 sequences are PRHDT and FYEKMQ (reference sequence). CDR3 length: 18 amino acids. With V trimmed by 4 bases and J by 5 bases, 10 bases remained unmatched. CDR3 DNA: TGTGCCAGCAGCTCGGCTGGGACTAGCGGGAGGGCAATCGAGACCCAGTACTTC. It encodes CASSSAGTSGRAIETQYF.

This chain uses TRBV18 with TRBJ2-1; D not resolved. Trimming took off 2 bases at V and 5 bases at J, with 13 bases between the two ends. This CDR3 comprises 15 residues. Germline-derived CDR1 and CDR2 are KGHSH and LQKENI. The DNA for the CDR3 is TGTGCCAGCTCACCAGGTCAGCAGACGAACAATGAGCAGTTCTTC. Protein product: CASSPGQQTNNEQFF.

The V and J genes are TRBV6-2 or TRBV6-3 and TRBJ2-3, with 10 bases that match TRBD2. Losses at the gene ends were 6 bases for V and 1 base for J; bases not matched to a gene: 19. The germline gives CDR1 MNHEY, CDR2 SVGEGT. The CDR3 spans 20 residues. CDR3: CASSSPAPGGLAAGTDTQYF. The DNA of the CDR3 is TGTGCCAGCAGCTCTCCGGCCCCAGGCGGACTAGCGGCCGGCACAGATACGCAGTATTTT.

The J gene is TRBJ2-7, the V gene TRBV4-1, with D unresolved. The CDR3 is made up of 14 amino acids. Trimming pared 1 base from V and 0 bases from J, leaving 7 bases between. The germline V gene encodes CDR1 MGHRA and CDR2 YSYEKL. CDR3 region: CASSQVFRSYEQYF. The CDR3 coding sequence is TGCGCCAGCAGCCAAGTATTTCGCTCCTACGAGCAGTACTTC.

The rearrangement uses TRBV3-1 (or the pseudogene TRBV3-2) and TRBJ1-3; no reliable D call. Germline V gives CDR1 LGHDT, CDR2 YNNKEL (reference sequence). The CDR3 has 17 residues. The ends were cut back, 1 base at V and 0 bases at J, with 13 bases in the middle. The CDR3 bases are TGTGCCAGCAGCCAAGGGTCTGGCCAGGTCTCTGGAAACACCATATATTTT. Translating it yields CASSQGSGQVSGNTIYF.

The gene calls are TRBV6-2 or TRBV6-3 and TRBJ2-3, with TRBD2 identical over 10 bases. CDR1 and CDR2 from the germline V gene are MNHEY and SVGEGT. The CDR3 runs 14 residues. With V trimmed by 5 bases and J by 7 bases, 6 bases remained unmatched. CDR3 nucleotide sequence: TGTGCCAGCAGTAACGGACTAGCGGCCAATACGCAGTATTTT. Its translation is CASSNGLAANTQYF.

The gene calls are TRBV4-1 and TRBJ2-2; 7 nucleotides match TRBD2. This CDR3 has 14 residues. Looked up from germline, CDR1 is MGHRA and CDR2 is YSYEKL. The J segment lost 5 bases and the V segment lost 5 bases, leaving 5 bases of the junction unmatched. The CDR3 sequence is CASSELAQTGELFF. The CDR3 DNA follows: TGCGCCAGCAGCGAACTAGCGCAGACCGGGGAGCTGTTTTTT.

The chain has TRBV5-1 and TRBJ2-1; 10 nucleotides match TRBD2. The CDR3 extends over 13 amino acids. V dropped 4 bases and J dropped 8; count of bases not matched to a gene: 3. CDR1 SGHRS and CDR2 YFSETQ come from the germline V gene. CDR3 amino acids: CASSQGTSDEQFF. CDR3 DNA sequence: TGCGCCAGCAGCCAAGGGACTAGCGATGAGCAGTTCTTC.